One sample yielded the 32 T cell receptor beta chains listed below, sequenced in a study of T cells in Graves' hyperthyroidism and ophthalmopathy. TCR beta CDR3 regions were amplified from RNA. The primer set for the first-round RT-PCR of the TCR CDR3 was HTBI. MiXCR, run by TCRdb on the multiplex PCR reads, gives a single entry per CDR3 protein. The table records hundreds of thousands of distinct CDR3 sequences, approximately 40% of them present only once. Sequencing used blood. These receptors originate from a man younger than 35 with Graves' hyperthyroidism.

V is TRBV2 and J is TRBJ1-2, with D tentatively TRBD1 (6 bases). V lost 5 bases and J lost 8, with 18 bases in between. Germline V gene lookup returns CDR1 SNHLY and CDR2 FYNNEI. The CDR3 contains 14 residues. CDR3: CASSSGRGRRGYTF. The CDR3 nucleotides read TGTGCCAGCAGTTCGGGCAGGGGCAGAAGGGGCTACACCTTC.

This sequence joins TRBV7-2 and TRBJ1-2, with TRBD1 matching over 7 bases. The germline gives CDR1 SGHTA, CDR2 FQGNSA. The CDR3 contains 16 residues. The V and J ends lost 6 bases and 0 bases, in that order; junction bases with no gene match: 10. This chain's CDR3 is CASSPTLGTANYGYTF. The CDR3 bases are TGTGCCAGCAGTCCCACCCTCGGGACAGCTAACTATGGCTACACCTTC.

This clonotype has only a few counts. The chain has TRBV20-1 and TRBJ2-7; TRBD1 aligns across 8 bases. CDR1 is DFQATT, CDR2 SNEGSKA, per germline (reference sequence). CDR3 length: 12 amino acids. After removal of 0 bases from V and 6 bases from J, the junction contained 1 base not matched to a gene. Here the CDR3 reads CSARDQGAEQYF. In DNA, the CDR3 is TGCAGTGCTAGAGATCAGGGGGCCGAGCAGTACTTC.

This chain links TRBV7-9 with TRBJ2-2, with no clear D. Germline CDR1 reads SEHNR; CDR2 reads FQNEAQ (reference sequence). Trimming stripped 1 base from V and 6 bases from J, with 6 bases between. The CDR3 is made up of 13 amino acids. The chain's CDR3 is CASSLEEPGELFF. The CDR3 DNA is TGTGCCAGCAGCTTAGAGGAGCCCGGGGAGCTGTTTTTT.

A few counts support this clonotype. The chain is built from TRBV6-5 and TRBJ1-4; D unclear. Germline CDR1 and CDR2: MNHEY and SVGAGI. The CDR3 loop spans 13 amino acids. Trimming took off 3 bases at V and 6 bases at J, with 8 bases between the two ends. The CDR3 is CASSYVQDEKLFF. The CDR3 DNA sequence: TGTGCCAGCAGTTATGTTCAGGATGAAAAACTGTTTTTT.

At least ten counts were recorded for this clonotype. The J gene is TRBJ1-1, the V gene TRBV7-2; D remains ambiguous. V was shortened by 3 bases and J by 1 base, with 6 bases between the two germline ends. The CDR3 length is 13 residues. Germline CDR1 reads SGHTA; CDR2 reads FQGNSA. The CDR3 spells CASSFGRNTEAFF. The DNA of the CDR3 is TGTGCCAGCAGCTTCGGACGGAACACTGAAGCTTTCTTT.

At least ten counts were recorded for this clonotype. CDR3 protein: CASSSRYREQYF. CDR3 nucleotide sequence: TGTGCCAGCAGTTCCCGGTATCGCGAGCAGTACTTC. The chain couples TRBV7-9 to TRBJ2-7; unclear D gene. Germline CDR1 is SEHNR and CDR2 is FQNEAQ (reference sequence). V lost 6 bases, J lost 6 bases, and 12 bases lay in between. The CDR3 is 12 amino acids.

The chain has TRBV6-5 and TRBJ2-5, with D possibly matching TRBD2 (6 bases). The J call is doubtful: the DNA matches TRBJ2-7 better. Germline V lookup: CDR1 MNHEY, CDR2 SVGAGI. CDR3 size: 15 residues. This CDR3 reads CASSYWRGGAYEQYF. As DNA, the CDR3 is TGTGCCAGCAGTTACTGGCGGGGAGGCGCCTACGAGCAGTACTTC.

This clonotype was seen once. At one end, the junction sequence differs from germline, possibly due to a read error. This sequence joins TRBV7-9 and TRBJ2-2, with D perhaps TRBD1 (6 bases). The CDR3 runs 13 residues. The germline CDR1 and CDR2 sequences are SEHNR and FQNEAQ (reference sequence). The CDR3 DNA reads as TGTGTCAGCAGCCCCAGGGGAACCGGGGAGCTGTTTTTT. It yields the protein CVSSPRGTGELFF.

This clonotype occurred many times. This chain uses TRBV6-6 with TRBJ1-3; D unresolved. The germline V and J ends were trimmed by 5 bases and 1 base, with 15 bases remaining between them. Germline-derived CDR1 and CDR2 are MNHNY and SVGAGI (reference sequence). This CDR3 comprises 16 residues. CDR3 sequence: CASSGDQVGSGNTIYF. The CDR3 DNA follows: TGTGCCAGCAGTGGTGACCAAGTTGGATCTGGAAACACCATATATTTT.

On this clonotype itself: A read error is likely, as this CDR3 ends without the conserved phenylalanine or tryptophan. The limits of the CDR3 on the DNA are not certain, so only TCRdb's listed CDR3 is given. This sequence joins TRBV20-1 and TRBJ1-1. Inclusive of both ends, the CDR3 amounts to 8 amino acids. Germline values: CDR1 DFQATT, CDR2 SNEGSKA (reference sequence). The CDR3 here is CSARELAG.

This clonotype was seen many times. The V gene is TRBV29-1, the J gene TRBJ1-1; D gene uncertain. Germline assignment: CDR1 SQVTM and CDR2 ANQGSEA. CDR3 length equals 13 residues. Between the trimmed V and J ends, which lost 4 bases and 3 bases, there was a span of 12 bases. Written as DNA, the CDR3 is TGCAGCGTTGGAGATAGTATGCACACTGAAGCTTTCTTT. The encoded protein is CSVGDSMHTEAFF.

This clonotype was seen only a few times. The V gene is TRBV19, the J gene TRBJ1-5, with D unresolved. Germline loops: CDR1 LNHDA, CDR2 SQIVND (reference sequence). V lost 3 bases, J lost 0 bases, and 9 bases lay in between. CDR3 length: 15 amino acids. Here the CDR3 reads CASSMTTSSNQPQHF. The DNA of the CDR3 is TGTGCCAGTAGTATGACGACCAGTAGCAATCAGCCCCAGCATTTT.

The sample holds many counts of this clonotype. The gene calls are TRBV29-1 and TRBJ1-2, with D perhaps matching TRBD1 (5 bases). Germline V lookup: CDR1 SQVTM, CDR2 ANQGSEA. There are 12 residues in the CDR3. Trimming pared 3 bases from V and 4 bases from J, leaving 9 bases between. CDR3 loop: CSVEGGVYGYTF. The CDR3 region has the DNA TGCAGCGTTGAGGGGGGGGTCTATGGCTACACCTTC. Filled out from reference TRBV29-1 and TRBJ1-2, the complete variable domain reads SAVISQKPSRDICQRGTSLTIQCQVDSQVTMMFWYRQQPGQSLTLIATANQGSEATYESGFVIDKFPISRPNLTFSTLTVSNMSPEDSSIYLCSVEGGVYGYTFGSGTRLTVV.

Notes on this clonotype: At one boundary the junction diverges from the germline segment, which might be a read error. This chain uses TRBV9 with TRBJ2-6; TRBD1 aligns across 10 bases. The CDR3 runs to 17 residues. CDR1 SGDLS and CDR2 YYNGEE come from the germline V gene. The CDR3 bases are TGTGCCAGCAGCGTTGACAGGGGGCTCTCTGGGGCCAACGCCCTGACTTTC. Translated: CASSVDRGLSGANALTF.

The genes are TRBV5-6 and TRBJ2-5; possibly TRBD2 for D (5 bases). The CDR3 loop spans 15 amino acids. Germline CDR1 and CDR2: SGHDT and YYEEEE. Trimming cost V 1 base and J 2 bases, with 12 bases left between them. The CDR3 region has the DNA TGTGCCAGCAGCTTGTGGGGAAGCGGTCAAGAGACCCAGTACTTC. It is translated as CASSLWGSGQETQYF.

A few counts support this clonotype. V gene TRBV5-4 combines with J gene TRBJ2-7; TRBD2 agrees at 8 bases. V was clipped by 4 bases and J by 9 bases; unmatched bases: 9. The CDR3 has 13 residues. Germline CDR1 and CDR2: SGHNT and YYREEE (reference sequence). As DNA, the CDR3 is TGTGCCAGCAGCCAGCAAGCTAGCGGGTGGCAGTACTTC. It codes for CASSQQASGWQYF.

Many counts were recorded for this clonotype. The gene calls are TRBV10-3 and TRBJ2-7; 9 positions match TRBD1. After removal of 5 bases from V and 3 bases from J, the junction contained 8 bases not matched to a gene. This CDR3 has 15 amino acids. In germline, CDR1 is ENHRY, CDR2 SYGVKD. Written as DNA, the CDR3 is TGTGCCATCAGTACCGGGACAGGGACCCTCTACGAGCAGTACTTC. This sequence encodes CAISTGTGTLYEQYF.

This chain links TRBV6-5 with TRBJ2-7; 8 bases fit TRBD2. This CDR3 contains 15 residues. The trim removed 0 bases at V and 6 bases at J, leaving 7 bases unmatched. Germline V gene lookup returns CDR1 MNHEY and CDR2 SVGAGI. The CDR3 sequence is CASSYSTSAGGEQYF. The CDR3 DNA follows: TGTGCCAGCAGTTACTCAACTTCCGCGGGGGGCGAGCAGTACTTC.

This clonotype turned up a few times. The chain combines TRBV7-9 with TRBJ2-7; 10 bases align to TRBD2. Germline V CDR1 and CDR2: SEHNR, FQNEAQ (reference sequence). Trimming took 5 bases from V and 5 from J; bases not matched to a gene: 3. CDR3 length: 13 residues. This chain's CDR3 is CASSPLAGDEQYF. The CDR3 coding sequence is TGTGCCAGCAGCCCTCTAGCGGGAGACGAGCAGTACTTC.

The chain links TRBV25-1 to TRBJ1-4; D possibly corresponds to TRBD1 (6 bases). Per the germline V gene, CDR1 is MGHDK and CDR2 is SYGVNS. V lost 5 bases and J lost 4, with 20 bases in between. This CDR3 comprises 17 residues. CDR3 amino acids: CASSISPPDRHNEKLFF. CDR3 bases: TGTGCCAGCAGTATCTCGCCCCCAGACAGGCATAATGAAAAACTGTTTTTT.

This clonotype was detected ten times or more. V and J are TRBV10-3 and TRBJ1-2, with D possibly matching TRBD1 (5 bases). The CDR3 runs 15 residues. Germline CDR1 reads ENHRY; CDR2 reads SYGVKD. The V end was cut by 3 bases, the J end by 3 bases, with 14 bases between. CDR3 nucleotides: TGTGCCATCAGTGACCCGACAGTGAGACACTATGGCTACACCTTC. It encodes CAISDPTVRHYGYTF.

This chain connects TRBV9 to TRBJ1-5; weak D call: TRBD1 (6 bases). The germline gives CDR1 SGDLS, CDR2 YYNGEE. The CDR3 spans 14 residues. V shed 3 bases and J shed 4 bases, with 11 bases lying between them. The CDR3 DNA sequence: TGTGCCAGCAGCGCGACAGGCGCGAATCAGCCCCAGCATTTT. It encodes CASSATGANQPQHF.

The table lists this clonotype with a count of one. This chain connects TRBV25-1 to TRBJ2-7, with 7 bases lining up with TRBD1. V lost 6 bases and J lost 2; bases outside the gene matches: 13. Germline values: CDR1 MGHDK, CDR2 SYGVNS. The CDR3 length is 16 residues. CDR3 sequence reads: CASSEGDSGSPYEQYF. DNA of the CDR3: TGTGCCAGCAGCGAGGGGGACAGTGGAAGTCCCTACGAGCAGTACTTC.

The chain carries TRBV2 and TRBJ2-7, with TRBD1 matching over 12 bases. Germline V gene data show CDR1 as SNHLY and CDR2 as FYNNEI. The CDR3 consists of 11 residues. Germline trimming cut 11 bases from V and 6 bases from J; bases unmatched to any gene: 2. CDR3: CAGTGGLEQYF. In nucleotides, the CDR3 is TGTGCCGGGACAGGGGGCCTCGAGCAGTACTTC.

V is TRBV10-3 and J is TRBJ1-1, with D possibly TRBD1 on 6 matching bases. CDR1 is ENHRY, CDR2 SYGVKD, per germline. The V end lost 6 bases, the J end lost 4 bases, and 15 bases lay between the germline ends. The CDR3 loop spans 14 amino acids. CDR3 protein: CAISEQGMSTEAFF. The CDR3 DNA reads TGTGCCATCAGCGAGCAGGGGATGAGCACTGAAGCTTTCTTT.

The V gene is TRBV6-1, the J gene TRBJ1-4, with D perhaps matching TRBD1 (5 bases). This CDR3 spans 15 amino acids. CDR1 and CDR2 (germline): MNHNS, SASEGT. The V end lost 4 bases, the J end lost 8 bases, and 17 bases lay between the germline ends. The CDR3 DNA sequence: TGTGCCAGCAGTGCCGGGGACCTCGGGCGGGAAAAACTGTTTTTT. Translation gives CASSAGDLGREKLFF.

The chain joins TRBV7-2 to TRBJ1-3; 7 bases are shared with TRBD1. CDR3 length: 16 amino acids. Germline V gene data show CDR1 as SGHTA and CDR2 as FQGNSA. V gave up 5 bases and J gave up 0 bases; unmatched junction bases: 7. The CDR3 DNA reads as TGTGCCAGCAGCCAAAGGGGGCGACTCTCTGGAAACACCATATATTTT. Its protein product is CASSQRGRLSGNTIYF.

The J gene is TRBJ2-5, the V gene TRBV20-1, with D unclear. V was clipped by 5 bases and J by 6 bases, with 22 bases between them. There are 15 residues in the CDR3. Germline CDR1 reads DFQATT; CDR2 reads SNEGSKA (reference sequence). The CDR3 region has the DNA TGCAGTGCTCCACGAGATGACTCGTGGGGAAAGACCCAGTACTTC. Its protein is CSAPRDDSWGKTQYF.

In its sample, this clonotype was seen a few times. This rearrangement joins TRBV20-1 to TRBJ2-7; no clear D. The length of the CDR3 is 13 residues. The V gene's germline CDR1 is DFQATT and CDR2 SNEGSKA (reference sequence). Trimming removed 2 bases from V and 1 base from J, with 9 bases in between. The DNA of the CDR3 is TGCAGTGCTAGAAGACCCTTTTCCTACGAGCAGTACTTC. Its translation: CSARRPFSYEQYF.

This clonotype appeared once. A read error is possible here, since a much larger clone lies one base away. The chain links TRBV7-2 to TRBJ1-5; D possibly corresponds to TRBD1 (5 bases). CDR1 SGHTA and CDR2 FQGNSA come from the germline V gene. The CDR3 has 15 amino acids. Deletions cut 1 base from V and 11 bases from J, with 18 bases between. As DNA, the CDR3 is TGTGCCAGCAGCTTAGAGCTGGGGCCCAGCCAGTCCCAGCATTTT. Translated: CASSLELGPSQSQHF.

Comments on this clonotype: No conserved phenylalanine or tryptophan ends this CDR3, so it is likely a read error. Because the CDR3's place on the DNA is in doubt, the DNA is left out and the CDR3 is given as listed by TCRdb. The V call is TRBV7-9, the J call TRBJ1-1. Germline values: CDR1 SEHNR, CDR2 FQNEAQ (reference sequence). The CDR3 spans 9 amino acids, including both terminal residues. The CDR3 is CASIQGRTS.